What follows are 19 T cell receptor beta chains derived from one specimen sequenced in a study of blood T cell repertoires in COVID-19. The data were produced by immunoSEQ multiplex PCR, yet TCRdb's version contains in-frame clones alone and is incomplete. The sample includes around 100,000 clones, approximately 89% seen only once; the top ten take roughly 6.8%. What was sequenced was peripheral blood. The receptors shown here come from a human donor with acute or convalescent COVID-19. The donor label of this sample is uncertain.

The chain links TRBV5-6 to TRBJ1-2, with 8 bases aligning to TRBD1. J lost 5 bases, V lost 4 bases, and 4 bases had no gene match. This CDR3 region has 13 residues. The germline CDR1 and CDR2 sequences are SGHDT and YYEEEE. The CDR3 DNA reads TGTGCCAGCAGCCCCGGGACAGGTTATGGCTACACCTTC. Its translation is CASSPGTGYGYTF.

The genes are TRBV19 and TRBJ1-3, with TRBD1 as a possible D gene (6 bases). Deletions cut 3 bases from V and 0 bases from J, with 21 bases between. Germline loops: CDR1 LNHDA, CDR2 SQIVND (reference sequence). The CDR3 is 19 amino acids. The DNA for the CDR3 is TGTGCCAGTAGTATCGGGAATACAGGGAAGGGATACTCTGGAAACACCATATATTTT. It yields the protein CASSIGNTGKGYSGNTIYF.

This clone was counted a single time. The genes are TRBV7-2 and TRBJ1-4, with D unresolved. Germline loops: CDR1 SGHTA, CDR2 FQGNSA. This CDR3 has 13 amino acids. V was trimmed by 2 bases and J by 7 bases, leaving 8 bases between them. The CDR3 bases are TGTGCCAGCAGCTTACTTAGGAGTGAAAAACTGTTTTTT. This encodes CASSLLRSEKLFF.

The V and J genes are TRBV2 and TRBJ2-7; TRBD2 matches at 12 bases. In germline, CDR1 is SNHLY, CDR2 FYNNEI. The CDR3 is made up of 14 amino acids. After removal of 8 bases from V and 4 bases from J, the junction contained 6 bases not matched to a gene. In DNA, the CDR3 is TGTGCCAGCTGCCTAGCGGGGGGGCCATACGAGCAGTACTTC. This sequence encodes CASCLAGGPYEQYF.

V gene TRBV5-1 combines with J gene TRBJ2-3; D not resolved. V lost 0 bases and J 6 bases, leaving 11 bases between the germline ends. This CDR3 has 14 amino acids. CDR1 and CDR2 (germline): SGHRS, YFSETQ. CDR3: CASSLAFVADTQYF. As DNA, the CDR3 is TGCGCCAGCAGCTTGGCCTTTGTGGCCGATACGCAGTATTTT. Full variable domain (rest looked up from reference TRBV5-1 and TRBJ2-3): KAGVTQTPRYLIKTRGQQVTLSCSPISGHRSVSWYQQTPGQGLQFLFEYFSETQRNKGNFPGRFSGRQFSNSRSEMNVSTLELGDSALYLCASSLAFVADTQYFGPGTRLTVL.

This rearrangement joins TRBV2 to TRBJ2-3; D may be TRBD2 (6 bases). Germline V gives CDR1 SNHLY, CDR2 FYNNEI. V was clipped by 5 bases and J by 2 bases, with 20 bases between them. This CDR3 has 17 residues. In DNA, the CDR3 is TGTGCCAGCAGTAAAGAACCGCTCGCGGGGCTCACAGATACGCAGTATTTT. It specifies CASSKEPLAGLTDTQYF.

The chain carries TRBV11-2 and TRBJ1-4; 10 nucleotides line up with TRBD1. Germline assignment: CDR1 SGHAT and CDR2 FQNNGV. The CDR3 totals 15 residues. The J segment lost 7 bases and the V segment lost 3 bases, leaving 5 bases of the junction unmatched. The CDR3 region has the DNA TGTGCCAGCAGCTTCGTGACAGGGGGCTCTGAAAAACTGTTTTTT. Translation gives CASSFVTGGSEKLFF.

J is TRBJ1-6 and V is TRBV14, with D hard to call. Germline CDR1 and CDR2: SGHDN and FVKESK. CDR3 length equals 14 residues. Deletions cut 0 bases from V and 7 bases from J, with 7 bases between. CDR3 sequence: CASSQDPQNSPLHF. The CDR3 DNA follows: TGTGCCAGCAGCCAAGATCCCCAGAATTCACCCCTCCACTTT.

The J gene is TRBJ2-7, the V gene TRBV28; TRBD1 aligns across 8 bases. The germline V gene has CDR1 MDHEN and CDR2 SYDVKM. Germline trimming cut 4 bases from V and 1 base from J; bases unmatched to any gene: 6. The length of the CDR3 is 15 residues. In DNA form, the CDR3 reads TGTGCCAGCAGTTCCGGACAGGGCGCATCCTACGAGCAGTACTTC. Translated, it gives CASSSGQGASYEQYF.

This rearrangement joins TRBV27 to TRBJ2-2, with D maybe TRBD1 (5 bases). The germline V gene encodes CDR1 MNHEY and CDR2 SMNVEV (reference sequence). This CDR3 is built from 14 residues. The V end lost 6 bases, the J end lost 1 base, and 9 bases lay between the germline ends. DNA for the CDR3: TGTGCCAGCAGATTCACAGGGAACACCGGGGAGCTGTTTTTT. Encoded protein: CASRFTGNTGELFF.

The chain combines TRBV11-2 with TRBJ1-3; D is uncertain. This CDR3 is 15 amino acids long. The V gene's germline CDR1 is SGHAT and CDR2 FQNNGV. Trimming pared 0 bases from V and 4 bases from J, leaving 10 bases between. CDR3 protein: CASSLDGNMGNTIYF. The CDR3 DNA is TGTGCCAGCAGCTTAGATGGCAACATGGGAAACACCATATATTTT.

The chain uses TRBV7-2 and TRBJ1-5; D may be TRBD1 (6 bases). The CDR3 has 17 residues. Germline CDR1 SGHTA, CDR2 FQGNSA. With 5 bases removed from V and 0 bases from J, the gap between germline ends came to 17 bases. This CDR3 is CASSPYQGPYSNQPQHF. The DNA for the CDR3 is TGTGCCAGCAGCCCTTACCAGGGGCCTTATAGCAATCAGCCCCAGCATTTT. Variable domain in full (rest from reference TRBV7-2 and TRBJ1-5): GAGVSQSPSNKVTEKGKDVELRCDPISGHTALYWYRQSLGQGLEFLIYFQGNSAPDKSGLPSDRFSAERTGGSVSTLTIQRTQQEDSAVYLCASSPYQGPYSNQPQHFGDGTRLSIL.

In its sample, this clone was seen once. The chain employs TRBV2 and TRBJ1-1, with D unresolved. Trimming stripped 1 base from V and 5 bases from J, with 14 bases between. In germline, CDR1 is SNHLY, CDR2 FYNNEI. The CDR3 sequence is 15 residues long. For the CDR3, the DNA is TGTGCCAGCAGTGAAGGGGCCCGAAGAGGGACTGAAGCTTTCTTT. Its translation is CASSEGARRGTEAFF.

This clone is a singleton in its sample. The rearrangement links TRBV28 to TRBJ2-1, with D tentatively TRBD2 (5 bases). Trimming stripped 3 bases from V and 8 bases from J, with 11 bases between. CDR3 length equals 13 residues. CDR1 is MDHEN and CDR2 is SYDVKM in the germline V gene. The CDR3 region has the DNA TGTGCCAGCAGTTTTCCGCCAGCGGATGAGCAGTTCTTC. Translating it yields CASSFPPADEQFF.

With respect to this clone: Mismatch with germline at one junction end may stem from a read error. As DNA, the CDR3 is TGCGCCAGCAGCCAAGGGCAGATCCCGCTCATCCATTCGCCCCTCCACTTT. Protein product: CASSQGQIPLIHSPLHF. The rearrangement links TRBV4-1 to TRBJ1-6; D is unclear. Germline V gene data show CDR1 as MGHRA and CDR2 as YSYEKL. The CDR3 totals 17 residues.

CDR3 loop: CASSPRDRGNPINYGYTF. The CDR3 nucleotides read TGTGCCAGCAGCCCCCGGGACAGGGGGAACCCTATTAACTATGGCTACACCTTC. The V gene is TRBV3-1 (or the pseudogene TRBV3-2), the J gene TRBJ1-2; 11 nucleotides line up with TRBD1. CDR1 and CDR2 from the germline V gene are LGHDT and YNNKEL (reference sequence). The CDR3 covers 18 residues. Trimming took 4 bases from V and 1 from J; bases not matched to a gene: 11.

This rearrangement joins TRBV5-1 to TRBJ2-2, with TRBD2 as a possible D gene (6 bases). The CDR3 is 15 amino acids. Trimming pared 0 bases from V and 5 bases from J, leaving 11 bases between. CDR1 is SGHRS and CDR2 is YFSETQ in the germline V gene. The CDR3 bases are TGCGCCAGCAGCTTGGGGCGGGGAGGAACCGGGGAGCTGTTTTTT. Amino acids: CASSLGRGGTGELFF.

The rearrangement joins TRBV30 to TRBJ2-5, with 7 bases aligning to TRBD1. CDR3 length: 13 amino acids. Unmatched junction bases numbered 10, after V lost 7 bases and J lost 5 bases. Germline V gives CDR1 GTSNPN, CDR2 SVGIG (reference sequence). In DNA, the CDR3 is TGTGCCTCCGGTAGATGGACAGGCGAGACCCAGTACTTC. It yields the protein CASGRWTGETQYF.

The chain couples TRBV4-2 to TRBJ2-2, with TRBD1 matching over 8 bases. The CDR3 runs 17 residues. The germline CDR1 and CDR2 sequences are LGHNA and YNFKEQ. V lost 1 base and J lost 4; bases outside the gene matches: 8. CDR3 sequence reads: CASSQGSQGVVTGELFF. DNA of the CDR3: TGTGCCAGCAGCCAAGGGTCACAGGGGGTTGTCACCGGGGAGCTGTTTTTT.